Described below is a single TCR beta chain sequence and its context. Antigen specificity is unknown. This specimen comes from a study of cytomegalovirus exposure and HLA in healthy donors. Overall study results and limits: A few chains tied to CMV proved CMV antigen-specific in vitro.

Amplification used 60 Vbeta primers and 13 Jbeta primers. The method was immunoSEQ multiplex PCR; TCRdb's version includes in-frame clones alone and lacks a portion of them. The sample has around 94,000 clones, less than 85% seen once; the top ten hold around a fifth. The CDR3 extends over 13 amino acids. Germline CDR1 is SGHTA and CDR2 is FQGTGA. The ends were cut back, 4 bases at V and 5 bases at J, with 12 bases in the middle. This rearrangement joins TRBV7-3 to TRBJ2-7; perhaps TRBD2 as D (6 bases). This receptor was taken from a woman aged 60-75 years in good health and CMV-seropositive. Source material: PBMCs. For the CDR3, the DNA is TGTGCCAGCAGCTCGGGACTTTCAAACGAGCAGTACTTC. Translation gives CASSSGLSNEQYF.